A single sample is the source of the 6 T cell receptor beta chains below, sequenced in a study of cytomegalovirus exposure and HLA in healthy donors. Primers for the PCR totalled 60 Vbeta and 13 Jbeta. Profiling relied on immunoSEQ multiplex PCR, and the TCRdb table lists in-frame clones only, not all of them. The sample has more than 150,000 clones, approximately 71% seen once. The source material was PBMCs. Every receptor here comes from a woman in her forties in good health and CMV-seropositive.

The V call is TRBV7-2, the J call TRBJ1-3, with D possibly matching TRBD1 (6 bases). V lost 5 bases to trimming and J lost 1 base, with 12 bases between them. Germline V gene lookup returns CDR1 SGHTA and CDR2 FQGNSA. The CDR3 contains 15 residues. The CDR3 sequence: CASSPRQVSGNTIYF. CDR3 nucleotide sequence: TGTGCCAGCAGCCCGCGACAGGTTTCTGGAAACACCATATATTTT.

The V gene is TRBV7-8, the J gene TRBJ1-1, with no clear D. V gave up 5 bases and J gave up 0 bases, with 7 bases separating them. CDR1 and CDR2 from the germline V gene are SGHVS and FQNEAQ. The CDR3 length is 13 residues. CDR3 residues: CASSLTLNTEAFF. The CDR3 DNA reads TGTGCCAGCAGCCTGACACTGAACACTGAAGCTTTCTTT.

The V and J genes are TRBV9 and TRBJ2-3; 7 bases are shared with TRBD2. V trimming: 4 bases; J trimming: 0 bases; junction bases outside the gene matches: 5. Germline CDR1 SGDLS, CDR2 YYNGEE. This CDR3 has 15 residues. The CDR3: CASSSRLASTDTQYF. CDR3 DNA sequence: TGTGCCAGCAGCTCCCGACTAGCTAGCACAGATACGCAGTATTTT.

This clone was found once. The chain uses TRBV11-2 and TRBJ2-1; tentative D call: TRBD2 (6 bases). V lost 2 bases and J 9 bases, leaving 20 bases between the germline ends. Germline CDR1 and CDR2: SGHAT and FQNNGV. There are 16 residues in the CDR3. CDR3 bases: TGTGCCAGCAGCTTAAGGGAAGGAGGGGACTCAGGTGAGCAGTTCTTC. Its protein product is CASSLREGGDSGEQFF.

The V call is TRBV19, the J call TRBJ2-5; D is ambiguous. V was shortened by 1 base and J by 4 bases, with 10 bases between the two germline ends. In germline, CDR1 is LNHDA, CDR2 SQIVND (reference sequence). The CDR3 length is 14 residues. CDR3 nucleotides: TGTGCCAGTAGTATAGCAGTTCAATCAGAGACCCAGTACTTC. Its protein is CASSIAVQSETQYF. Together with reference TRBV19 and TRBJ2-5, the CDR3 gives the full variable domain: DGGITQSPKYLFRKEGQNVTLSCEQNLNHDAMYWYRQDPGQGLRLIYYSQIVNDFQKGDIAEGYSVSREKKESFPLTVTSAQKNPTAFYLCASSIAVQSETQYFGPGTRLLVL.

CDR3 DNA: TGTGCCAGCAGCTTAGCGGGAGGATCCGGAGATACGCAGTATTTT. Its protein is CASSLAGGSGDTQYF. The gene calls are TRBV7-3 and TRBJ2-3; the match to TRBD2 covers 8 bases. Germline V gene lookup returns CDR1 SGHTA and CDR2 FQGTGA. The CDR3 loop spans 15 amino acids. Trimming took 2 bases from V and 5 from J; bases not matched to a gene: 6.